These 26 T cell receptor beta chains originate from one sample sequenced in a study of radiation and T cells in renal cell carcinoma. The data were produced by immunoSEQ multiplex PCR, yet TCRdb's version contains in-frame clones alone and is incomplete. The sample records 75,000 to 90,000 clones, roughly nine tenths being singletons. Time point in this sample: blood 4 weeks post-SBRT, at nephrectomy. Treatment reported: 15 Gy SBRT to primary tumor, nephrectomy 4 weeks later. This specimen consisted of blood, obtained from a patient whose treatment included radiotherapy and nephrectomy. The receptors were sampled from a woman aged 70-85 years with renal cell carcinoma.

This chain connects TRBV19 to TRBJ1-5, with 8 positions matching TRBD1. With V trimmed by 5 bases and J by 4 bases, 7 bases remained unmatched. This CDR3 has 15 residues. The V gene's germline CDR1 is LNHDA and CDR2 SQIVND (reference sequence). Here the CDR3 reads CASSSRQGKNQPQHF. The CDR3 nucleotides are TGTGCCAGTAGTTCCCGACAGGGGAAGAATCAGCCCCAGCATTTT.

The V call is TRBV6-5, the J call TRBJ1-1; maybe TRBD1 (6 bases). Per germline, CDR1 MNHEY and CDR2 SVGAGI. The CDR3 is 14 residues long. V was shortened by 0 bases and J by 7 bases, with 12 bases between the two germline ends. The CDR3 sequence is CASSYSDRQGEAFF. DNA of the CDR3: TGTGCCAGCAGTTACTCCGACAGGCAGGGTGAAGCTTTCTTT.

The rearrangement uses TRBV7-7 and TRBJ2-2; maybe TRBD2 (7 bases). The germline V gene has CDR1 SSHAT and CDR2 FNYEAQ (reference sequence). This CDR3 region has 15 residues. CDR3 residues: CASGSGGRRTGELFF. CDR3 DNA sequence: TGTGCTAGCGGCTCCGGGGGGCGGCGGACCGGGGAGCTGTTTTTT.

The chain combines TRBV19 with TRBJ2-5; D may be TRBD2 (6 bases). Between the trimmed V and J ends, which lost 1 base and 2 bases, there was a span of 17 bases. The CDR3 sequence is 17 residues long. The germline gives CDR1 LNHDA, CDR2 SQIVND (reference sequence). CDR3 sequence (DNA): TGTGCCAGTAGTATAGGAGGCGCGGGGCGATCGCAAGAGACCCAGTACTTC. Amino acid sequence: CASSIGGAGRSQETQYF.

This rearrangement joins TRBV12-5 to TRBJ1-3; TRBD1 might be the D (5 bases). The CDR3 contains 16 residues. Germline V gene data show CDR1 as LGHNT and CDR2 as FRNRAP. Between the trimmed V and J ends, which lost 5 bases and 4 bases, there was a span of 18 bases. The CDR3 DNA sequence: TGTGCTAGTGGTGAGGGACCGACGTTGGCCGGAAACACCATATATTTT. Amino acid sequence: CASGEGPTLAGNTIYF.

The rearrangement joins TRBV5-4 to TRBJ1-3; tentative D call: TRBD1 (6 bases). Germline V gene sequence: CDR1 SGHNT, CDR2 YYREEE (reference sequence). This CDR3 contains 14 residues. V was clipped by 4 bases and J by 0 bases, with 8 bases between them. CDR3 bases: TGTGCCAGCAGCCGACAGGACTCTGGAAACACCATATATTTT. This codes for CASSRQDSGNTIYF.

The CDR3 region has the DNA TGTGCCAGTAGTCAACGGACAGGGAGGAGCTCTGGAAACACCATATATTTT. Amino acid sequence: CASSQRTGRSSGNTIYF. The chain uses TRBV19 and TRBJ1-3; 8 bases agree with TRBD1. Per germline, CDR1 LNHDA and CDR2 SQIVND (reference sequence). V shed 5 bases, J shed 0 bases, and the junction held 9 bases outside the gene matches. The CDR3 is 17 residues long.

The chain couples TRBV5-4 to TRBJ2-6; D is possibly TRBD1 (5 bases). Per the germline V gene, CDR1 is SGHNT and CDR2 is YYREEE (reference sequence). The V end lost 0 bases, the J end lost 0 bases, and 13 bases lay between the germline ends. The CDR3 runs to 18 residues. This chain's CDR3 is CASSLGAGLNSGANVLTF. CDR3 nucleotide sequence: TGTGCCAGCAGCTTGGGCGCAGGGTTAAACTCTGGGGCCAACGTCCTGACTTTC. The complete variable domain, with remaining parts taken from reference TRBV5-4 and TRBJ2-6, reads ETGVTQSPTHLIKTRGQQVTLRCSSQSGHNTVSWYQQALGQGPQFIFQYYREEENGRGNFPPRFSGLQFPNYSSELNVNALELDDSALYLCASSLGAGLNSGANVLTFGAGSRLTVL.

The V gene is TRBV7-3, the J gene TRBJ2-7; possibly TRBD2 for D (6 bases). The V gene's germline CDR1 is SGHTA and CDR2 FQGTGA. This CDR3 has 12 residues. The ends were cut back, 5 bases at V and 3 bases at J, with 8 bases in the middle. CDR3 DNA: TGTGCCAGCAGCGGCGGGGTCTACGAGCAGTACTTC. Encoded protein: CASSGGVYEQYF.

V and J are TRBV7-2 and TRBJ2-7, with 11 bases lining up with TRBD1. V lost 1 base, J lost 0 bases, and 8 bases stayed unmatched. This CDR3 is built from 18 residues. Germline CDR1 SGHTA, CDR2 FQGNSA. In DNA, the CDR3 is TGTGCCAGCAGCTTAGGACGGGACAGGGGGTACCCCTCCTACGAGCAGTACTTC. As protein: CASSLGRDRGYPSYEQYF.

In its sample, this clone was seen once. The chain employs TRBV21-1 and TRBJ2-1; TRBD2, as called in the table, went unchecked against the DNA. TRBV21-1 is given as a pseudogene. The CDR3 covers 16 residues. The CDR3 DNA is TGTGCCAGCAGCAAAGATTCTAGCGGGGGGGCGAATGAGCAGTTCTTC. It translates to CASSKDSSGGANEQFF.

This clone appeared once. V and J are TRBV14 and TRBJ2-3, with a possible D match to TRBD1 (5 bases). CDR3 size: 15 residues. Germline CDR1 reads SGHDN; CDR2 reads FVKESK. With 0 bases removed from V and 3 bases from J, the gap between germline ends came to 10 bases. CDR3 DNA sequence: TGTGCCAGCAGCCAAGATTTCCAGGGAACAGATACGCAGTATTTT. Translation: CASSQDFQGTDTQYF.

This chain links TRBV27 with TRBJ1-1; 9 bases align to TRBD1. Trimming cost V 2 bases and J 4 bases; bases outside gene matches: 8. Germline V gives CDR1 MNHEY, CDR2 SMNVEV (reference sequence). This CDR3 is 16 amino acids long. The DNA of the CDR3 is TGTGCCAGCAGTTTACGCGGAGACAGGGGGTTCACTGAAGCTTTCTTT. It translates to CASSLRGDRGFTEAFF.

The CDR3 loop reads CASSKQGTTNTEAFF. In DNA, the CDR3 is TGTGCCAGCTCAAAACAGGGGACGACGAACACTGAAGCTTTCTTT. The rearrangement uses TRBV18 and TRBJ1-1; 7 positions match TRBD1. The ends lost 5 bases at V and 1 base at J; junction bases unmatched: 7. The CDR3 runs 15 residues. Looked up from germline, CDR1 is KGHSH and CDR2 is LQKENI.

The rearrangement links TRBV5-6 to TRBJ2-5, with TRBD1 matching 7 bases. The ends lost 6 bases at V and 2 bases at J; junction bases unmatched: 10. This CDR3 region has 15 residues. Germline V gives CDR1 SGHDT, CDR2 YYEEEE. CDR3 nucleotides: TGTGCCAGCAACCCGAGGGACAGACTACAAGAGACCCAGTACTTC. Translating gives CASNPRDRLQETQYF.

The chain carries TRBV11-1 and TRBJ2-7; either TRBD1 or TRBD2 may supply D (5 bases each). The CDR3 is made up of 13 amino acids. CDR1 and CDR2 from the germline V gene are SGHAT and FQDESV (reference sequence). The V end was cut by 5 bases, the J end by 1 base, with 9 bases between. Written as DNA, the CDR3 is TGTGCCAGCAGCAGGGACCGTTCCTACGAGCAGTACTTC. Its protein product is CASSRDRSYEQYF.

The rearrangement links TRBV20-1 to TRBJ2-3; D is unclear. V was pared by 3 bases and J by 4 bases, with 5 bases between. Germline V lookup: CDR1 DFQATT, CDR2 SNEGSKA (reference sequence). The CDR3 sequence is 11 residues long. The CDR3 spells CSASEADTQYF. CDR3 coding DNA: TGCAGTGCTAGTGAGGCAGATACGCAGTATTTT.

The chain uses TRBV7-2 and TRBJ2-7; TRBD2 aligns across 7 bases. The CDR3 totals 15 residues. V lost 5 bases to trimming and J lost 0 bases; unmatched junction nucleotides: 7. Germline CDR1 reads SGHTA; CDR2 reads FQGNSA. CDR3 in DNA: TGTGCCAGCAGCCCGGGGACTATCCGCTCCTACGAGCAGTACTTC. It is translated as CASSPGTIRSYEQYF.

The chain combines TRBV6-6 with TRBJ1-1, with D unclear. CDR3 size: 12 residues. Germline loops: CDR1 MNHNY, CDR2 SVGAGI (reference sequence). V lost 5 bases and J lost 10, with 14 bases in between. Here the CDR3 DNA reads TGTGCCAGCAGTGGAGCGCAAAAGGGAGCTTTCTTT. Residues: CASSGAQKGAFF.

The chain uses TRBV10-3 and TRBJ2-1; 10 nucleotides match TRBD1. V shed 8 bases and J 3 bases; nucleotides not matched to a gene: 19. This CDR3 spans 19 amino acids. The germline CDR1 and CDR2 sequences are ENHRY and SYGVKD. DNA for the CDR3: TGTGCCATCGGCGGTACCGGGACAGGGGTGATAACAATCTACAATGAGCAGTTCTTC. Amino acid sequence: CAIGGTGTGVITIYNEQFF.

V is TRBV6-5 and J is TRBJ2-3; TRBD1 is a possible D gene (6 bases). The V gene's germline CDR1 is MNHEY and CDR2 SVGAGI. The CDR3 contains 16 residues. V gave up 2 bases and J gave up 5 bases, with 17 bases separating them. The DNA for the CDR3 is TGTGCCAGCAGTTACCCCTCAGGGGCGAAAGGAGATACGCAGTATTTT. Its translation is CASSYPSGAKGDTQYF.

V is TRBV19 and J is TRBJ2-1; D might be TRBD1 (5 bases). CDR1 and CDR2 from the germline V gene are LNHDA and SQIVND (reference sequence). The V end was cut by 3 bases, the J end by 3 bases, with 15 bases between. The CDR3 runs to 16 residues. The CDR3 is CASSIGSRVGYNEQFF. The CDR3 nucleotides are TGTGCCAGTAGTATCGGTTCCAGGGTTGGCTACAATGAGCAGTTCTTC.

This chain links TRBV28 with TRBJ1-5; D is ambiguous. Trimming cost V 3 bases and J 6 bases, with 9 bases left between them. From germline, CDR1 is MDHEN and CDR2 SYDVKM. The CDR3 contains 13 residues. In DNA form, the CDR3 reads TGTGCCAGCAGTTTGGATTGGGCTCAGCCCCAGCATTTT. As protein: CASSLDWAQPQHF.

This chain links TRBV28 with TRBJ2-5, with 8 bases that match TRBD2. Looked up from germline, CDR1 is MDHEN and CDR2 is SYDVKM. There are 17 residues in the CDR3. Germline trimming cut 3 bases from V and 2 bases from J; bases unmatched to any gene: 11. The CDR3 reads CASSLWDLAGSQETQYF. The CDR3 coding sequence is TGTGCCAGCAGTTTGTGGGATTTAGCGGGGTCACAAGAGACCCAGTACTTC.

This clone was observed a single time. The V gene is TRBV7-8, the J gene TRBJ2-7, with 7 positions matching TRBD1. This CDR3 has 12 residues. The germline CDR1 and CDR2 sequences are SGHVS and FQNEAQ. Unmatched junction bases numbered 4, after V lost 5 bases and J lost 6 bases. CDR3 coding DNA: TGTGCCAGCAGCCCCAACAGGGGCGAGCAGTACTTC. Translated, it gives CASSPNRGEQYF. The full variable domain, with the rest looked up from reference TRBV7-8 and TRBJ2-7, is GAGVSQSPRYKVAKRGQDVALRCDPISGHVSLFWYQQALGQGPEFLTYFQNEAQLDKSGLPSDRFFAERPEGSVSTLKIQRTQQEDSAVYLCASSPNRGEQYFGPGTRLTVT.

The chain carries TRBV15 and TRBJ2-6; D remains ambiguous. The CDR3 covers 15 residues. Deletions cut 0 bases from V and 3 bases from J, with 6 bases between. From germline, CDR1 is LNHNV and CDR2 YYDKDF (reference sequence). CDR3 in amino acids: CATSRERHGANVLTF. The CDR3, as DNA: TGTGCCACCAGCAGAGAGCGGCATGGGGCCAACGTCCTGACTTTC.